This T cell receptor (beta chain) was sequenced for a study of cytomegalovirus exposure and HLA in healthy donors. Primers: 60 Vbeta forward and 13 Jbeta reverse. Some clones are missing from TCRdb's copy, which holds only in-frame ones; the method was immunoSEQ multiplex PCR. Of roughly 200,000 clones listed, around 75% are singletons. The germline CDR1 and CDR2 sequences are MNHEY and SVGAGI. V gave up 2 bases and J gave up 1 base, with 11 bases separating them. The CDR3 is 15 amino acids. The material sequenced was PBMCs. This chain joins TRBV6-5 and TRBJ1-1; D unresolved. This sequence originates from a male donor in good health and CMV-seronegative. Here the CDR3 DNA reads TGTGCCAGCAGTTACGGTACCGACTGGAACACTGAAGCTTTCTTT. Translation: CASSYGTDWNTEAFF.